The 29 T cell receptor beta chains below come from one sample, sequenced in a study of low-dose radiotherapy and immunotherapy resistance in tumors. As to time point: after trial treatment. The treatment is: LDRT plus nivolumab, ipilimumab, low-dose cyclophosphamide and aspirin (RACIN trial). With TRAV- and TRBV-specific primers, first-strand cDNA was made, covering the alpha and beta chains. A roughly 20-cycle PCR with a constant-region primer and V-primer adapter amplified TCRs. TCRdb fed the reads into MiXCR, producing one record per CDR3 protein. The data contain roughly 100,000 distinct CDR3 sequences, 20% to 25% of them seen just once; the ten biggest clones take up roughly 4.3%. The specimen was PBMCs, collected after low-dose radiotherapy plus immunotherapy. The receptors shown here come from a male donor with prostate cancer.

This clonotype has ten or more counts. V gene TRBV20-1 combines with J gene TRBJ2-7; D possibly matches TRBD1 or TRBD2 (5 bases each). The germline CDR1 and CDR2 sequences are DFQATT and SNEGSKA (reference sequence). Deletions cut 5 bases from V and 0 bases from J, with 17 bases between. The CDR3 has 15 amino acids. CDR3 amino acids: CSASGTPDDSYEQYF. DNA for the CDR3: TGCAGTGCTTCCGGGACCCCGGATGACTCCTACGAGCAGTACTTC.

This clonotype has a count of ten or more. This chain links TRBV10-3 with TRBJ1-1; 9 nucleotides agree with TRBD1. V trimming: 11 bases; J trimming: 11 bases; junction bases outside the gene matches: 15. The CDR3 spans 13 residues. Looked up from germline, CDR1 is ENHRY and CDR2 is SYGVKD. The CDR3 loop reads CAANRGREDLAFF. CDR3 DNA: TGTGCCGCAAACAGGGGGCGGGAGGATCTGGCTTTCTTT.

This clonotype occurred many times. The chain's CDR3 is CASKVRGEQFF. CDR3 coding DNA: TGTGCCAGCAAGGTCCGGGGGGAGCAGTTCTTC. The rearrangement links TRBV2 to TRBJ2-1, with D perhaps matching TRBD2 (6 bases). Germline CDR1 and CDR2: SNHLY and FYNNEI. The CDR3 has 11 amino acids. Trimming left V 7 bases short and J 10 bases short, with 11 bases between.

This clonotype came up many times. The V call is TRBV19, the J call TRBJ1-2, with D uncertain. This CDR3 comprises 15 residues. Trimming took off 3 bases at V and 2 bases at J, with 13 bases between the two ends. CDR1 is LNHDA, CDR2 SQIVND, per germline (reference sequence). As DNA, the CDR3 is TGTGCCAGTAGTATTTTAACAGCTACGAACTATGGCTACACCTTC. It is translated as CASSILTATNYGYTF. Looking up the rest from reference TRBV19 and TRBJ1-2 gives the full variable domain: DGGITQSPKYLFRKEGQNVTLSCEQNLNHDAMYWYRQDPGQGLRLIYYSQIVNDFQKGDIAEGYSVSREKKESFPLTVTSAQKNPTAFYLCASSILTATNYGYTFGSGTRLTVV.

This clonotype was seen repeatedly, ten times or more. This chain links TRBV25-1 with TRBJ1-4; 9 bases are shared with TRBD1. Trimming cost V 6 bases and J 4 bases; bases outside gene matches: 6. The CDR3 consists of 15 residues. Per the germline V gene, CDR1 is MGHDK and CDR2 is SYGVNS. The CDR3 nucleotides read TGTGCCAGCAGAGGGCCGGGACAGGGTAATGAAAAACTGTTTTTT. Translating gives CASRGPGQGNEKLFF.

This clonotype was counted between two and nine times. CDR3 nucleotide sequence: TGTGCCAGCAGGATTCAGGGGGCAGGGAACATTCAGTACTTC. This encodes CASRIQGAGNIQYF. The chain has TRBV27 and TRBJ2-4; 8 bases are shared with TRBD1. Germline CDR1 is MNHEY and CDR2 is SMNVEV (reference sequence). CDR3 length: 14 amino acids. The J segment lost 7 bases and the V segment lost 6 bases, leaving 8 bases of the junction unmatched.

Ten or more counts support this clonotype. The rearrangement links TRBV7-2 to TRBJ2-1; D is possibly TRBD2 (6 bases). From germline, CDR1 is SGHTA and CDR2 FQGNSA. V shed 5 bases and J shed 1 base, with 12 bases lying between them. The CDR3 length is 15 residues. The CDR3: CASSPRGSSYNEQFF. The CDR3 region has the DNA TGTGCCAGCAGCCCACGGGGGTCGTCCTACAATGAGCAGTTCTTC.

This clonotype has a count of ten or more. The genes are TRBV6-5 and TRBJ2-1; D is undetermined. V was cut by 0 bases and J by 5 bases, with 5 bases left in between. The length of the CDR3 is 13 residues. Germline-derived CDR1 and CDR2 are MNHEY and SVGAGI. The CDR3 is CASSYSKDNEQFF. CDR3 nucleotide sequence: TGTGCCAGCAGTTACTCTAAGGACAATGAGCAGTTCTTC.

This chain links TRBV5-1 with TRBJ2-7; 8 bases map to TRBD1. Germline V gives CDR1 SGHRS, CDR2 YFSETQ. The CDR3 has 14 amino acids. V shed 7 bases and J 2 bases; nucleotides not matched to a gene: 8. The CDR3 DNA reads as TGCGCCAGCCGTACCCTGACAGGGGCCTACGAGCAGTACTTC. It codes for CASRTLTGAYEQYF.

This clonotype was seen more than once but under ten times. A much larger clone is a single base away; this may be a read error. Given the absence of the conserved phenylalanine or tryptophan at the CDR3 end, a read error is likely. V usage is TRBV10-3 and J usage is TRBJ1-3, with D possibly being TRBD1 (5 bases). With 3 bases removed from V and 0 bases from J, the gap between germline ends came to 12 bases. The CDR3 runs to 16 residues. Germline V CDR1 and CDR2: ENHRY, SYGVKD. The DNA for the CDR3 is TGTGCCATCAGTGACAGGGACCGCGGCTCTGGAAACACCATATATTTG. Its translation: CAISDRDRGSGNTIYL.

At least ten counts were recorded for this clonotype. CDR3 region: CASTLNTEAFF. The DNA of the CDR3 is TGTGCCAGCACCTTGAACACTGAAGCTTTCTTT. The chain couples TRBV6-6 to TRBJ1-1; D unclear. The CDR3 extends over 11 amino acids. Between the trimmed V and J ends, which lost 7 bases and 0 bases, there was a span of 3 bases. CDR1 MNHNY and CDR2 SVGAGI come from the germline V gene (reference sequence).

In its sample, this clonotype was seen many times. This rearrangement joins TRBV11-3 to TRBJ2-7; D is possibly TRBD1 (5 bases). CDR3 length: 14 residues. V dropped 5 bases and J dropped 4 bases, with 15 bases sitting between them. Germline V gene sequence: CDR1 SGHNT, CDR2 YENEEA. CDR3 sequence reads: CASSPGAANYEQYF. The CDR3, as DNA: TGTGCCAGCAGCCCTGGGGCAGCGAATTACGAGCAGTACTTC.

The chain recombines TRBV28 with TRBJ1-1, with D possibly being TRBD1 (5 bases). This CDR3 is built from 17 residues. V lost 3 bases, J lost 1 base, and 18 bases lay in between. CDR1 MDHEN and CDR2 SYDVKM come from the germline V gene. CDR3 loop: CASSLLRFWGRNTEAFF. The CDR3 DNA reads TGTGCCAGCAGTTTGTTGCGGTTTTGGGGACGGAACACTGAAGCTTTCTTT.

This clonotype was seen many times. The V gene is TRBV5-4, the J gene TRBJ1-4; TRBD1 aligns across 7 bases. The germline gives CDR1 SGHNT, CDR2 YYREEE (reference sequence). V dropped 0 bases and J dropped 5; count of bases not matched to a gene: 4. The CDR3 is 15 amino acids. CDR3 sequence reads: CASSLAGTANEKLFF. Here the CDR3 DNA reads TGTGCCAGCAGCTTGGCGGGGACAGCAAATGAAAAACTGTTTTTT.

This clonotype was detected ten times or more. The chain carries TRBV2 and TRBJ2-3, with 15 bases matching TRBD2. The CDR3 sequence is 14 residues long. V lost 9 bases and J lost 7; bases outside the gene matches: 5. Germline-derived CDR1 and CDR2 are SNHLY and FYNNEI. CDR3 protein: CARGTSGGTYTQYF. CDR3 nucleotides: TGTGCCAGAGGGACTAGCGGGGGGACTTATACGCAGTATTTT.

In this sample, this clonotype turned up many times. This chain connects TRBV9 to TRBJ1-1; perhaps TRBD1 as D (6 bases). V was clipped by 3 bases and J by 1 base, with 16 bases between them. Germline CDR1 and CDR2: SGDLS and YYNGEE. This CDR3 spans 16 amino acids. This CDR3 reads CASSAAVDRKNTEAFF. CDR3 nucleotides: TGTGCCAGCAGCGCCGCCGTCGACAGGAAGAACACTGAAGCTTTCTTT.

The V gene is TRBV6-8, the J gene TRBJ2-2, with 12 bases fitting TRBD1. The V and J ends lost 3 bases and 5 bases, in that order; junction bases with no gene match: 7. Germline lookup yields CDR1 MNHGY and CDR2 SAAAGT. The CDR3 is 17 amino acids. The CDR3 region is CASSYGDRGRKTGELFF. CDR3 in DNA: TGTGCCAGCAGTTATGGGGACAGGGGGCGGAAAACCGGGGAGCTGTTTTTT.

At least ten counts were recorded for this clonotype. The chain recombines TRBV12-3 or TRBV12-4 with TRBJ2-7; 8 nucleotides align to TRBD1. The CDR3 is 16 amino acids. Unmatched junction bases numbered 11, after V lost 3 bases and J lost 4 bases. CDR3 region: CASSFSRTGKSYEQYF. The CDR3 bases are TGTGCCAGCAGTTTTTCCAGGACAGGGAAAAGTTACGAGCAGTACTTC.

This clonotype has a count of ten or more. The CDR3 nucleotides are TGTGCCAGCAGCCGCGATGGGGCGGGGGGCGAGACCCAGTACTTC. This translates into CASSRDGAGGETQYF. The chain is built from TRBV7-2 and TRBJ2-5, with 8 bases that match TRBD2. V shed 5 bases and J 5 bases; nucleotides not matched to a gene: 10. Per germline, CDR1 SGHTA and CDR2 FQGNSA. This CDR3 is 15 amino acids long.

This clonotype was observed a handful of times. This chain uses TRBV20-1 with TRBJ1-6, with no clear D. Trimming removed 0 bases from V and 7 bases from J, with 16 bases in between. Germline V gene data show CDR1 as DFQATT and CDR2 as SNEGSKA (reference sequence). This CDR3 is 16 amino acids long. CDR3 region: CSARDLYPSGNSPLHF. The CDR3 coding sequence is TGCAGTGCTAGAGATCTCTACCCATCGGGAAATTCACCCCTCCACTTT.

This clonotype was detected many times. The CDR3 DNA follows: TGTGCCAGCAGCCCAATGGGAGAACAAGAGACCCAGTACTTC. This sequence encodes CASSPMGEQETQYF. This chain connects TRBV28 to TRBJ2-5, with a tentative D call TRBD2 (5 bases). There are 14 residues in the CDR3. From germline, CDR1 is MDHEN and CDR2 SYDVKM. Trimming cost V 6 bases and J 2 bases, with 13 bases left between them.

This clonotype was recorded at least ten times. For the CDR3, the DNA is TGTGCCAGCAGGTTGGAGGAGACCCAGTACTTC. Translating gives CASRLEETQYF. The chain links TRBV7-2 to TRBJ2-5; the D is unclear. The CDR3 spans 11 residues. Germline loops: CDR1 SGHTA, CDR2 FQGNSA. Trimming left V 6 bases short and J 5 bases short, with 7 bases between.

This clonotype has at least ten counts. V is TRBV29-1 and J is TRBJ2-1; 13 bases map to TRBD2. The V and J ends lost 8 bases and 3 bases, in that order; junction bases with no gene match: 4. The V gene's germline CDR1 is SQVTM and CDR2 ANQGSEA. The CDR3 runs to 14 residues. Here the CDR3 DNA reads TGCAGCTTTAGGACTAGCGGGGGCTACAATGAGCAGTTCTTC. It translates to CSFRTSGGYNEQFF.

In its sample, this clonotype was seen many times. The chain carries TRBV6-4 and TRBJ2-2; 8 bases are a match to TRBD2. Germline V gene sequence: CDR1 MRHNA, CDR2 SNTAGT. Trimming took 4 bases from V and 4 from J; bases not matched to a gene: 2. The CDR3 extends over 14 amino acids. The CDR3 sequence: CASSVSGGTGELFF. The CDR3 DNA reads TGTGCCAGCAGTGTGAGCGGGGGCACCGGGGAGCTGTTTTTT.

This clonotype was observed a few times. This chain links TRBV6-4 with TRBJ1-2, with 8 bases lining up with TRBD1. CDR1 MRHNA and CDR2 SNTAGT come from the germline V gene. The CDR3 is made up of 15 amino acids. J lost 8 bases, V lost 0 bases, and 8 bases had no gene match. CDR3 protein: CASSDSPDREDGYTF. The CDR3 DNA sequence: TGTGCCAGCAGTGACTCCCCGGACAGGGAAGACGGCTACACCTTC.

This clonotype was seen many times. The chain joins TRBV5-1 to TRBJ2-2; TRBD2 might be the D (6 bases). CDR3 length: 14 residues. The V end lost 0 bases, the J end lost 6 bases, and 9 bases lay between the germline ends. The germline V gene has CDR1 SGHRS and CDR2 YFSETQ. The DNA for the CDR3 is TGCGCCAGCAGCTTGGCGGCGGGGCCCGGGGAGCTGTTTTTT. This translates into CASSLAAGPGELFF.

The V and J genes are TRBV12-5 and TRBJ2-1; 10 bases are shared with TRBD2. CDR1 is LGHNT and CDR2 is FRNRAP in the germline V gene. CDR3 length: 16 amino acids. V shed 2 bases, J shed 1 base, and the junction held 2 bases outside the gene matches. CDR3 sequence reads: CASGLPSGSSYNEQFF. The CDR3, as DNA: TGTGCTAGTGGTTTGCCTAGCGGGAGTTCCTACAATGAGCAGTTCTTC.

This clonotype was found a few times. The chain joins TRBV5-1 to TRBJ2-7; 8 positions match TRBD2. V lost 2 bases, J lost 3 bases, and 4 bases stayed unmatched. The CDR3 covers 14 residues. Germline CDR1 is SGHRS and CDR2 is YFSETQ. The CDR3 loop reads CASSFGSGVYEQYF. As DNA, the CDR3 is TGCGCCAGCAGCTTCGGTAGCGGGGTCTACGAGCAGTACTTC.

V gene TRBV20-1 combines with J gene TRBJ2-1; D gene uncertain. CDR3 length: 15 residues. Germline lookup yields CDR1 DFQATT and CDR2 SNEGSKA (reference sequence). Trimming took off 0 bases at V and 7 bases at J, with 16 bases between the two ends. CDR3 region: CSARDSLGLLNEQFF. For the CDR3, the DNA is TGCAGTGCTAGAGATTCATTAGGGTTGCTAAATGAGCAGTTCTTC.